This T cell receptor beta chain was recovered during a study of neurological immune-mediated disorders. Overall study findings and caveats: HTLV-1-associated myelopathy led in TCR clonal expansion, while multiple sclerosis ranked lowest, below healthy controls.

The healthy controls volunteered at a blood bank in Maryland, USA. Stored at -80 C, 2 million PBMCs were the source of the unsorted libraries. Synthesis of cDNA used 5'RACE (with 10-nucleotide random UMIs). TCRdb analysed the 5' RACE reads with MiXCR anew, one entry per CDR3 protein. This table holds roughly 30,000 distinct CDR3 sequences, more than 6.5% found once. This clonotype was detected many times. Its antigen is unknown. The sequencing input was PBMCs. The sequence was obtained from a woman in her forties or fifties in good health.

In DNA form, the CDR3 reads TGTGCCAGCAGTTTCCGGACAGTAAGGGGTTCACCCCTCCACTTT. It yields the protein CASSFRTVRGSPLHF. This rearrangement joins TRBV27 to TRBJ1-6, with D possibly TRBD1 on 6 matching bases. CDR3 length: 15 amino acids. The germline CDR1 and CDR2 sequences are MNHEY and SMNVEV (reference sequence). V dropped 3 bases and J dropped 9 bases, with 15 bases sitting between them.